Listed below are T cell receptor beta chains from one sample, sequenced in a study of shared clonotypes between healthy human individuals. TCRdb's table, derived via immunoSEQ multiplex PCR, lists solely in-frame clones and lacks some. The profile shows a few million clones, about 94% of them singletons. The sample comprised naive CD8+ T cells from PBMCs. These receptors all stem from a man younger than 30 in good health. Some clones in this sample may be carry-over from other donors' samples. Each CDR3 is given with its conserved first and last residue. The D gene is left open where the match is weak. A clone size is listed for some rows: how often the clone was seen (once, few, many), or a class if it is expanded.

V gene	D gene	clone size	J gene	CDR3 protein	CDR3 DNA
TRBV19	TRBD2	.	TRBJ2-2	CATTPFLGGRTGELFF	TGTGCCACCACCCCGTTTCTGGGCGGGAGGACCGGGGAGCTGTTTTTT
TRBV28	TRBD1	.	TRBJ1-1	CASSLGTDTEAFF	TGTGCCAGCAGTTTAGGGACAGACACTGAAGCTTTCTTT
TRBV29-1	.	.	TRBJ1-6	CSVATGFRSPLHF	TGCAGCGTTGCTACAGGGTTTCGATCACCCCTCCACTTT
TRBV5-1	TRBD1	.	TRBJ2-7	CASSLQQGARDEQYF	TGCGCCAGCAGCCTCCAACAGGGGGCGAGGGACGAGCAGTACTTC
TRBV29-1	.	.	TRBJ2-5	CSVEGRLGGRTQYF	TGCAGCGTTGAAGGTCGGCTAGGCGGTCGGACCCAGTACTTC
TRBV12-2	.	once	TRBJ1-2	CASRFSTCLGRTPVSYGYTF	TGTGCAAGTCGCTTCAGTACCTGTCTCGGCAGGACACCCGTTAGCTATGGCTACACCTTC
TRBV19	.	.	TRBJ1-2	CASSRARVANYGYTF	TGTGCCAGTAGTCGGGCGCGAGTAGCTAACTATGGCTACACCTTC
TRBV11-2	TRBD1	.	TRBJ2-7	CASSLFRTGGPYEQYF	TGTGCCAGCAGCTTATTCAGGACAGGGGGCCCCTACGAGCAGTACTTC
TRBV29-1	TRBD1	.	TRBJ1-2	CSVLTGGAGYGYTF	TGCAGCGTTCTCACAGGGGGCGCGGGCTATGGCTACACCTTC
TRBV7-9	.	.	TRBJ1-2	CASSHVGGKGYTF	TGTGCCAGCAGCCACGTGGGGGGAAAGGGCTACACCTTC
TRBV27	.	.	TRBJ2-2	CASSLSGASFPNTGELFF	TGTGCCAGCAGTTTGTCGGGAGCTAGCTTCCCGAACACCGGGGAGCTGTTTTTT
TRBV28	.	.	TRBJ1-1	CASSLWFHRAGSLNTEAFF	TGTGCCAGCAGTTTATGGTTCCACAGGGCCGGCTCTTTGAACACTGAAGCTTTCTTT
TRBV28	TRBD1	.	TRBJ1-1	CASSLTGVVTEAFF	TGTGCCAGCAGTTTAACAGGGGTGGTCACTGAAGCTTTCTTT
TRBV19	.	once	TRBJ1-5	CASSIGTVNQPQHF	TGTGCCAGTAGTATAGGGACCGTAAATCAGCCCCAGCATTTT
TRBV13	.	.	TRBJ2-7	CASSSGPYEQYF	TGTGCCAGCAGCTCCGGGCCCTACGAGCAGTACTTC
TRBV4-1	TRBD2	.	TRBJ2-7	CASSITLRTSGLYEQYF	TGCGCCAGCAGTATTACTCTTCGGACTAGCGGGCTATACGAGCAGTACTTC
TRBV14	.	.	TRBJ1-2	CASSLGRQYGYTF	TGTGCCAGCAGTCTAGGACGGCAGTATGGCTACACCTTC